This section outlines one T cell receptor (beta chain) sequence together with its context. In the original processing: Amplification with reference gene primers provided the estimates of nucleated cell counts. This table comes from immunoSEQ multiplex PCR, and its TCRdb copy is limited to in-frame clones, with some not included. D and trimming were read from the DNA, whereas the V and J calls and clone size are those reported in that table. Here the sample spans some 100,000 clones, approximately 87% being singletons. The data originate from a study of blood T cell repertoires in COVID-19. For the study at large: Acute-phase and convalescent COVID-19 samples originated in the United States, Italy and Spain. PBMCs, B-cell-depleted T cells, or T cells were the source of the cDNA or gDNA that made up the material.

Germline V CDR1 and CDR2: SGHNT, YYREEE (reference sequence). CDR3 length: 17 residues. V lost 1 base and J lost 4, with 19 bases in between. The V call is TRBV5-4, the J call TRBJ2-3, with a tentative D call TRBD1 (6 bases). The receptor comes from a human donor in a cohort sampled during active COVID-19. The sequenced sample consisted of peripheral blood. The CDR3 is CASSLYGSGGHADTQYF. CDR3 DNA sequence: TGTGCCAGCAGCTTGTACGGCTCTGGGGGCCACGCAGATACGCAGTATTTT.